This TCR beta chain was recorded in a study of blood T cell repertoires in COVID-19. TCRdb keeps only in-frame clones here, not all; method: immunoSEQ multiplex PCR. The profile shows about 86,000 clones, roughly 90% of them singletons. Membership in each cohort depended on participant-reported clinical history. This TCR was sampled from a woman in her fifties or sixties with acute COVID-19. The sample taken for sequencing was PBMCs or T cells enriched from blood (not recorded which).

CDR3 protein: CATLAERGNTEAFF. Written as DNA, the CDR3 is TGTGCCACCTTGGCAGAAAGAGGTAACACTGAAGCTTTCTTT. The rearrangement uses TRBV6-5 and TRBJ1-1; no firm D call. Trimming took off 10 bases at V and 2 bases at J, with 17 bases between the two ends. The CDR3 has 14 residues. In germline, CDR1 is MNHEY, CDR2 SVGAGI.